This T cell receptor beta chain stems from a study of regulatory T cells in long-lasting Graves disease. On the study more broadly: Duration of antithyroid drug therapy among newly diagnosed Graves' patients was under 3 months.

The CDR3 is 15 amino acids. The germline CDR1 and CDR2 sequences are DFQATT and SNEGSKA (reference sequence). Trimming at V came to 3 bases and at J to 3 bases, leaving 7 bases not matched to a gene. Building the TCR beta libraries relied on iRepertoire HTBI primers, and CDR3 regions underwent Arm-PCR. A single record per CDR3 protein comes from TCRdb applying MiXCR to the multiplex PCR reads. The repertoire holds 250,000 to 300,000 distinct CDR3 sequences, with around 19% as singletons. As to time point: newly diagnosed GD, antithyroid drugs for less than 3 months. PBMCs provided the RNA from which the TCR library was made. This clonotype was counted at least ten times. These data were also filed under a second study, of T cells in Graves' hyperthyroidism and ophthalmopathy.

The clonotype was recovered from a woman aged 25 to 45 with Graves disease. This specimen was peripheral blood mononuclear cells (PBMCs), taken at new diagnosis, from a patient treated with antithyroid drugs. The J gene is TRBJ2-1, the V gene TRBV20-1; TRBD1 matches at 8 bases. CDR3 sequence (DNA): TGCAGTGCTAGTGACGACAGGGGACACTACAATGAGCAGTTCTTC. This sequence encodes CSASDDRGHYNEQFF.